This T cell receptor beta chain was retrieved from a study of OX40 agonist ivuxolimab in advanced cancers. Whole-study context: Patients achieving partial responses numbered three: one hepatocellular carcinoma case and two cutaneous melanoma cases.

Sequencing used immunoSEQ multiplex PCR; TCRdb keeps in-frame clones, though not all of them. The sample lists some 55,000 clones; 84% were seen once. The germline V and J ends were trimmed by 6 bases and 3 bases, with 3 bases remaining between them. The CDR3 spans 10 residues. Germline-derived CDR1 and CDR2 are MNHNS and SASEGT. The chain is built from TRBV6-1 and TRBJ2-7; D is ambiguous. The source of this sequence is an adult with an advanced solid tumor such as melanoma, head and neck, liver or kidney cancer. The sequences come from CD4+ or CD8+ T cells sorted from blood, collected in a trial of the OX40 agonist ivuxolimab. The CDR3 DNA follows: TGTGCCAGCAGGGACTACGAGCAGTACTTC. Translation gives CASRDYEQYF.